Listed below are T cell receptor beta chains from one sample, sequenced in a study of blood T cell repertoires in COVID-19. Libraries were prepared by immunoSEQ multiplex PCR; TCRdb keeps only in-frame clonotypes and omits some of them. Found here are 250,000 or so clones, 89% of them singletons; the top ten hold 4.6%. The sample comprised peripheral blood. The receptor source for this set is a woman between 35 and 50 years old who had recovered from COVID-19. Each CDR3 is given with its conserved first and last residue. The D gene is left open where the match is weak. Expanded clones are given a class, and other clones once, few, many or no size at all.

j_call	clone_size	v_call	d_call	cdr3_aa	cdr3_nt
TRBJ1-3	.	TRBV5-1	.	CASSISGSSGNTIYF	TGCGCCAGCAGCATTTCCGGGAGCTCTGGAAACACCATATATTTT
TRBJ1-1	.	TRBV29-1	.	CSVGRSTGNTEAFF	TGCAGCGTTGGTAGATCGACAGGGAACACTGAAGCTTTCTTT
TRBJ2-7	.	TRBV3-1/TRBV3-2	TRBD2	CASSQKLAGRSYEQYF	TGTGCCAGCAGCCAGAAACTAGCGGGGCGCTCCTACGAGCAGTACTTC
TRBJ2-4	.	TRBV6-2/TRBV6-3	TRBD2	CASSLSRTRGNIQYF	TGTGCCAGCAGTCTTAGCCGGACTAGGGGAAACATTCAGTACTTC
TRBJ2-7	.	TRBV12-3/TRBV12-4	.	CAGEAYEQYF	TGTGCAGGGGAGGCCTACGAGCAGTACTTC
TRBJ1-5	few	TRBV5-1	TRBD1	CASSLVGRGNSNQPQHF	TGCGCCAGCAGCTTGGTTGGCAGGGGGAATAGCAATCAGCCCCAGCATTTT
TRBJ2-5	.	TRBV6-5	TRBD2	CASSDGLAGTKYF	TGTGCCAGCAGCGACGGACTAGCGGGAACTAAGTACTTC
TRBJ2-5	.	TRBV6-5	TRBD1	CASSTTGGGTQYF	TGTGCCAGCAGTACTACAGGGGGAGGGACCCAGTACTTC
TRBJ1-6	.	TRBV6-5	TRBD1	CASSPTTGRPLHF	TGTGCCAGCAGCCCGACGACAGGGCGGCCCCTCCACTTT
TRBJ1-2	.	TRBV5-4	TRBD1	CASSDRDVYGYTF	TGTGCCAGCAGCGACAGGGATGTCTATGGCTACACCTTC
TRBJ1-6	.	TRBV27	.	CASTPWRQSSYNSPLHF	TGTGCCAGCACCCCATGGCGGCAGAGCTCCTATAATTCACCCCTCCACTTT
TRBJ2-5	.	TRBV5-8	.	CASSARRGVQETQYF	TGTGCCAGCAGCGCCCGTCGCGGGGTACAAGAGACCCAGTACTTC
TRBJ2-3	.	TRBV6-2/TRBV6-3	TRBD2	CASSTGTTSTDTQYF	TGTGCCAGCAGTACCGGGACTACCAGCACAGATACGCAGTATTTT
TRBJ1-3	.	TRBV7-2	.	CASSLGQGNTIYF	TGTGCCAGCAGCTTAGGACAGGGAAACACCATATATTTT
TRBJ2-3	.	TRBV3-1/TRBV3-2	TRBD2	CASSQRRGGTDTQYF	TGTGCCAGCAGCCAACGTCGGGGGGGCACAGATACGCAGTATTTT
TRBJ2-5	.	TRBV6-4	TRBD2	CASSTVGRTSGSRETQYF	TGTGCCAGCTCAACGGTTGGCCGGACTAGCGGGAGTAGGGAGACCCAGTACTTC
TRBJ2-2	.	TRBV2	.	CASSLSGHTGELFF	TGTGCCAGCAGTCTGTCGGGTCACACCGGGGAGCTGTTTTTT
TRBJ2-1	once	TRBV10-3	.	CAIMDFYNEQFF	TGTGCCATCATGGACTTCTACAATGAGCAGTTCTTC
TRBJ1-5	.	TRBV21-1	.	CASSATSSPPLCRNQPQHF	TGTGCCAGCAGCGCGACTAGCAGCCCGCCTTTGTGTCGCAATCAGCCCCAGCATTTT
TRBJ2-7	.	TRBV2	TRBD1	CASLGTGPEQYF	TGTGCCAGCTTAGGGACAGGGCCCGAGCAGTACTTC
TRBJ2-2	.	TRBV6-5	TRBD2	CASSSGLAGGYGELFF	TGTGCCAGCAGTTCCGGACTAGCGGGAGGATACGGGGAGCTGTTTTTT
TRBJ2-3	few	TRBV6-4	TRBD2	CASSDSRGGPGDTQYF	TGTGCCAGCAGTGACTCGCGCGGGGGGCCTGGAGATACGCAGTATTTT
TRBJ2-1	.	TRBV5-1	.	CASSPPSTGILDNEQFF	TGCGCCAGCAGCCCGCCCTCTACAGGTATATTGGACAATGAGCAGTTCTTC
TRBJ1-4	.	TRBV18	.	CASSPPPGGSEKLFF	TGTGCCAGCTCACCCCCCCCCGGGGGGAGCGAAAAACTGTTTTTT
TRBJ2-3	.	TRBV19	TRBD2	CASSIGSLAGFVSDTQYF	TGTGCCAGTAGTATAGGATCGCTAGCGGGATTTGTTTCAGATACGCAGTATTTT
TRBJ2-2	.	TRBV9	.	CASSVLGTGELFF	TGTGCCAGCAGCGTCCTCGGGACCGGGGAGCTGTTTTTT
TRBJ1-1	.	TRBV2	TRBD1	CASRTYGTGIGGDTEAFF	TGTGCCAGCCGAACCTATGGGACAGGGATTGGAGGGGACACTGAAGCTTTCTTT
TRBJ2-1	.	TRBV5-1	.	CASSSGLDYNEQFF	TGCGCCAGCAGCTCGGGACTGGACTACAATGAGCAGTTCTTC
TRBJ2-7	.	TRBV13	.	CASSLASPEQYF	TGTGCCAGCAGCTTAGCATCCCCCGAGCAGTACTTC
TRBJ1-2	once	TRBV10-2	TRBD1	CASADGTGYTYGYTF	TGCGCCAGCGCGGACGGGACAGGGTATACCTATGGCTACACCTTC
TRBJ2-1	.	TRBV2	TRBD1	CASQLGQGEGNEQFF	TGTGCCAGCCAATTGGGACAGGGAGAAGGCAATGAGCAGTTCTTC
TRBJ1-2	.	TRBV11-3	.	CASSLSKGQIDFF	TGTGCCAGCAGCTTAAGTAAAGGTCAGATCGACTTCTTC
TRBJ1-6	.	TRBV24-1	TRBD1	CATQGAHNSPLHF	TGTGCCACGCAGGGGGCACATAATTCACCCCTCCACTTT
TRBJ1-1	once	TRBV29-1	.	CSVEGDSNTEAFF	TGCAGCGTTGAAGGCGACAGCAACACTGAAGCTTTCTTT
TRBJ2-2	.	TRBV19	TRBD1	CASTGTGDTGELFF	TGTGCCAGCACCGGGACAGGGGACACCGGGGAGCTGTTTTTT
TRBJ2-1	.	TRBV7-2	.	CASSPRTTGVIYNEQFF	TGTGCCAGCAGCCCCCGAACAACGGGAGTTATTTACAATGAGCAGTTCTTC
TRBJ2-2	.	TRBV19	TRBD1	CASSGTGGTGELFF	TGTGCCAGTAGTGGGACAGGGGGCACCGGGGAGCTGTTTTTT
TRBJ1-1	.	TRBV15	.	CATSTRQDTNTEAFF	TGTGCCACCAGCACCCGACAGGACACGAACACTGAAGCTTTCTTT
TRBJ1-2	.	TRBV12-3/TRBV12-4	.	CASSFGLVGGYTF	TGTGCCAGCAGTTTTGGGCTCGTGGGTGGCTACACCTTC
TRBJ1-2	.	TRBV19	.	CASSATRANYGYTF	TGTGCCAGTAGTGCGACAAGAGCTAACTATGGCTACACCTTC
TRBJ1-1	.	TRBV27	.	CASSSGSLTEAFF	TGTGCCAGCAGTTCAGGGTCCTTAACTGAAGCTTTCTTT
TRBJ2-3	once	TRBV5-1	.	CASSLLVTDTQYF	TGCGCCAGCAGCTTGCTAGTCACAGATACGCAGTATTTT
TRBJ2-1	.	TRBV6-2/TRBV6-3	.	CASSYTDYNEQFF	TGTGCCAGCAGTTACACAGATTACAATGAGCAGTTCTTC
TRBJ1-1	.	TRBV19	.	CASSRLVGTADTEAFF	TGTGCCAGTAGTCGTTTAGTTGGGACTGCAGACACTGAAGCTTTCTTT
TRBJ2-3	.	TRBV19	.	CASSILDGTDTQYF	TGTGCCAGTAGTATCCTAGATGGGACAGATACGCAGTATTTT
TRBJ1-2	.	TRBV29-1	TRBD1	CSVLEGASNLF	TGCAGCGTCCTCGAGGGGGCGTCTAACCTTTTC